The 18 T cell receptor beta chains below were found in one sample sequenced in a study of TIL therapy for anti-PD-1-resistant metastatic lung cancer (dated by TCRdb to about 2021). The immunoSEQ v3 hsTCRB kit was used to amplify TCR beta CDR3 regions from genomic DNA through bias-controlled multiplex PCR. TCRdb provides this immuneACCESS table in a form limited to in-frame rearrangements. Some clones are lacking; in checked studies, under half of them reflect an unresolved V gene, and why the rest are absent is not known. Recorded for this sample are 55,000 to 60,000 clones; over 70% of them occurred a single time. Clones ranked in the top ten supply about 2% of the sample. This sample's time point label indicates: pre-treatment sample, taken before nivolumab and TIL therapy. Sequenced material: blood, taken at baseline. The receptors here all came from a person aged 25 to 79 with non-small cell lung cancer.

V gene TRBV19 combines with J gene TRBJ2-1; no reliable D call. The V gene's germline CDR1 is LNHDA and CDR2 SQIVND (reference sequence). The CDR3 contains 13 residues. V was shortened by 1 base and J by 14 bases, with 15 bases between the two germline ends. CDR3 bases: TGTGCCAGTAGTATAGGGGGTGTGAGTGGGGAGTTCTTC. It encodes CASSIGGVSGEFF.

The chain recombines TRBV7-2 with TRBJ1-5; TRBD1 matches 11 bases. The CDR3 has 17 residues. Germline CDR1 reads SGHTA; CDR2 reads FQGNSA. With 1 base clipped from V and 4 bases from J, the junction kept 6 bases outside the gene matches. CDR3 loop: CASSLGTGQGANQPQHF. The CDR3 bases are TGTGCCAGCAGCTTAGGGACCGGACAGGGGGCGAATCAGCCCCAGCATTTT.

This clone was seen only a few times. The chain uses TRBV6-6 and TRBJ2-7; D might be TRBD1 (5 bases). This CDR3 is 14 amino acids long. V was shortened by 6 bases and J by 5 bases, with 17 bases between the two germline ends. The germline V gene encodes CDR1 MNHNY and CDR2 SVGAGI (reference sequence). The CDR3 loop reads CASREAAGSHEQYF. The CDR3 DNA is TGTGCCAGCAGAGAGGCGGCAGGGTCCCACGAGCAGTACTTC.

V usage is TRBV7-6 and J usage is TRBJ2-5; D gene ambiguous. Per germline, CDR1 SGHVS and CDR2 FNYEAQ. V was trimmed by 1 base and J by 0 bases, leaving 0 bases between them. The CDR3 is 12 amino acids. The DNA of the CDR3 is TGTGCCAGCAGCTTAGACCAAGAGACCCAGTACTTC. Translating gives CASSLDQETQYF.

V is TRBV6-1 and J is TRBJ1-1; 7 bases align to TRBD1. After removal of 5 bases from V and 8 bases from J, the junction contained 11 bases not matched to a gene. The CDR3 is 14 residues long. The germline CDR1 and CDR2 sequences are MNHNS and SASEGT. The CDR3 sequence is CASSKTGAEGEAFF. In nucleotides, the CDR3 is TGTGCCAGCAGTAAAACAGGGGCGGAGGGGGAAGCTTTCTTT.

This clone appeared a few times. The CDR3 loop reads CASSAGAGRNEQYF. The CDR3, as DNA: TGCGCCAGCAGCGCCGGGGCAGGGAGGAACGAGCAGTACTTC. The V and J genes are TRBV5-1 and TRBJ2-7, with D possibly being TRBD2 (6 bases). The germline V gene encodes CDR1 SGHRS and CDR2 YFSETQ. This CDR3 comprises 14 residues. With 4 bases removed from V and 5 bases from J, the gap between germline ends came to 16 bases.

This clone showed up just a few times. The chain joins TRBV29-1 to TRBJ1-1; 8 nucleotides line up with TRBD1. Trimming took 3 bases from V and 1 from J; bases not matched to a gene: 1. This CDR3 is built from 13 residues. The germline V gene encodes CDR1 SQVTM and CDR2 ANQGSEA. The CDR3, as DNA: TGCAGCGTTGAGGGGACAGGGAACACTGAAGCTTTCTTT. It is translated as CSVEGTGNTEAFF.

This sequence joins TRBV27 and TRBJ2-7; D unclear. V was trimmed by 7 bases and J by 10 bases, leaving 14 bases between them. The CDR3 is 11 residues long. Germline V gives CDR1 MNHEY, CDR2 SMNVEV (reference sequence). The CDR3 nucleotides are TGTGCCAGCACCTTTAAGGGTAAACAGTACTTC. Its protein product is CASTFKGKQYF.

The gene calls are TRBV11-2 and TRBJ2-2, with D unresolved. In germline, CDR1 is SGHAT, CDR2 FQNNGV. The CDR3 loop spans 14 amino acids. Deletions cut 1 base from V and 4 bases from J, with 7 bases between. The CDR3 sequence: CASSLGTFTGELFF. CDR3 in DNA: TGTGCCAGCAGCTTAGGTACTTTCACCGGGGAGCTGTTTTTT.

The V call is TRBV2, the J call TRBJ2-7, with D possibly being TRBD2 (7 bases). The V gene lost 4 bases and the J gene lost 7 bases, with 23 bases spanning the gap. This CDR3 spans 16 amino acids. Germline V lookup: CDR1 SNHLY, CDR2 FYNNEI. The CDR3: CASSARGGPTAREQYF. DNA of the CDR3: TGTGCCAGCAGTGCAAGGGGGGGACCCACAGCAAGGGAGCAGTACTTC.

The rearrangement uses TRBV7-2 and TRBJ2-4; D is unresolved. The V gene's germline CDR1 is SGHTA and CDR2 FQGNSA. This CDR3 contains 14 residues. Trimming cost V 4 bases and J 6 bases, with 13 bases left between them. CDR3 nucleotide sequence: TGTGCCAGCAGCTCCGTTATCCCCCCAAACATTCAGTACTTC. Translation gives CASSSVIPPNIQYF.

The chain carries TRBV2 and TRBJ2-7; 10 nucleotides agree with TRBD1. Germline values: CDR1 SNHLY, CDR2 FYNNEI. This CDR3 is 15 amino acids long. Trimming at V came to 4 bases and at J to 9 bases, leaving 12 bases not matched to a gene. This CDR3 is CASSGMWTGGVGQYF. The CDR3 DNA follows: TGTGCCAGCAGTGGGATGTGGACAGGGGGAGTCGGGCAGTACTTC.

A few counts support this clone. V and J are TRBV18 and TRBJ2-2, with 8 positions matching TRBD1. Unmatched junction bases numbered 4, after V lost 6 bases and J lost 4 bases. Looked up from germline, CDR1 is KGHSH and CDR2 is LQKENI. This CDR3 spans 14 amino acids. CDR3 sequence (DNA): TGTGCCAGCTCCGGGGACAGGTTCACCGGGGAGCTGTTTTTT. Translation gives CASSGDRFTGELFF.

In DNA form, the CDR3 reads TGTGCCAGCAGTTTATTCGCAGGGGTCTATGGCTACACCTTC. Its translation: CASSLFAGVYGYTF. This chain joins TRBV28 and TRBJ1-2; the D gene is possibly TRBD1 (6 bases). CDR3 length: 14 residues. V lost 1 base and J lost 4, with 10 bases in between. Germline V lookup: CDR1 MDHEN, CDR2 SYDVKM.

J is TRBJ2-5 and V is TRBV5-4; TRBD1 aligns across 8 bases. In germline, CDR1 is SGHNT, CDR2 YYREEE (reference sequence). CDR3 length: 13 amino acids. The V segment lost 8 bases and the J segment 2 bases; nucleotides outside the gene matches: 5. CDR3 amino acids: CASIGQGQETQYF. For the CDR3, the DNA is TGTGCCAGTATAGGACAGGGACAAGAGACCCAGTACTTC.

The rearrangement links TRBV14 to TRBJ2-7; D is ambiguous. CDR3 length: 15 amino acids. Per germline, CDR1 SGHDN and CDR2 FVKESK. Trimming pared 0 bases from V and 0 bases from J, leaving 9 bases between. This CDR3 is CASSQDISSSYEQYF. CDR3 coding DNA: TGTGCCAGCAGCCAAGATATCAGTTCCTCCTACGAGCAGTACTTC. Variable domain in full (rest from reference TRBV14 and TRBJ2-7): EAGVTQFPSHSVIEKGQTVTLRCDPISGHDNLYWYRRVMGKEIKFLLHFVKESKQDESGMPNNRFLAERTGGTYSTLKVQPAELEDSGVYFCASSQDISSSYEQYFGPGTRLTVT.

The chain joins TRBV5-6 to TRBJ2-4; D is uncertain. The CDR3 runs to 14 residues. Germline V gene data show CDR1 as SGHDT and CDR2 as YYEEEE. Trimming took 4 bases from V and 3 from J, leaving 11 bases between them. The CDR3 loop reads CASSPRMGKNIQYF. CDR3 DNA sequence: TGTGCCAGCAGCCCCAGAATGGGCAAAAACATTCAGTACTTC.

The chain combines TRBV5-1 with TRBJ2-1, with a possible D match to TRBD1 (6 bases). V lost 1 base, J lost 2 bases, and 10 bases lay in between. The CDR3 runs 15 residues. Per germline, CDR1 SGHRS and CDR2 YFSETQ. The CDR3 spells CASSLTGNPYNEQFF. The CDR3 nucleotides read TGCGCCAGCAGCTTGACAGGGAACCCCTACAATGAGCAGTTCTTC.